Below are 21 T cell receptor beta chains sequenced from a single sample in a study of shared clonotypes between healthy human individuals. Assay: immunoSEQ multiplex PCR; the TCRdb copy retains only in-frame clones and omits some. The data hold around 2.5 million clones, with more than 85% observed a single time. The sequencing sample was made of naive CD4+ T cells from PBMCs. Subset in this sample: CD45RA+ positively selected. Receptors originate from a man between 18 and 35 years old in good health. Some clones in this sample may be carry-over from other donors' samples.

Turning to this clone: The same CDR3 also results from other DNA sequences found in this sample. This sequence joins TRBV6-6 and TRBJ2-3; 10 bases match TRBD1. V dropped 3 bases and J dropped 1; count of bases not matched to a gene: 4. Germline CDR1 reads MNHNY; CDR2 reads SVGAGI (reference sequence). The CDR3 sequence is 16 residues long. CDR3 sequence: CASSYSGTGGTDTQYF. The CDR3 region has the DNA TGTGCCAGCAGTTATTCCGGGACAGGGGGCACAGATACGCAGTATTTT.

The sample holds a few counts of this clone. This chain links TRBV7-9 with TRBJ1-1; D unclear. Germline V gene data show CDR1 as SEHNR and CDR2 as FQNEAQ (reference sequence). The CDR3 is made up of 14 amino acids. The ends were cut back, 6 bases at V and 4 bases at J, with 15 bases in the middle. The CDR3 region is CASSSTTVITEAFF. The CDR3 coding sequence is TGTGCCAGCAGTTCAACGACGGTAATCACTGAAGCTTTCTTT.

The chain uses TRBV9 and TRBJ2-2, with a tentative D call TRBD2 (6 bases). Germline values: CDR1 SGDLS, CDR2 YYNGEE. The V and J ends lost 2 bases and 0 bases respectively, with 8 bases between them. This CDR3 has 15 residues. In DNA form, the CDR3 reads TGTGCCAGCAGCGTGGGACTCCCGAACACCGGGGAGCTGTTTTTT. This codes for CASSVGLPNTGELFF.

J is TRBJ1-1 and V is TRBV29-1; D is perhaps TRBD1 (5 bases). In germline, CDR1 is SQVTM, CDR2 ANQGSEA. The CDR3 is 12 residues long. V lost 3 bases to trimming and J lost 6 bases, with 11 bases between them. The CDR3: CSVEGRDAEAFF. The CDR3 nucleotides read TGCAGCGTTGAGGGCAGGGATGCTGAAGCTTTCTTT.

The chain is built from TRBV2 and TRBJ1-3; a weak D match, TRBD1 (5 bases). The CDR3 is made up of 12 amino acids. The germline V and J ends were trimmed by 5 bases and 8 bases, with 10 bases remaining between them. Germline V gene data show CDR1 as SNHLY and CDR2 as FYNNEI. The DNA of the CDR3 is TGTGCCAGCAGTCGGAGGGGAGACACCATATATTTT. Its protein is CASSRRGDTIYF.

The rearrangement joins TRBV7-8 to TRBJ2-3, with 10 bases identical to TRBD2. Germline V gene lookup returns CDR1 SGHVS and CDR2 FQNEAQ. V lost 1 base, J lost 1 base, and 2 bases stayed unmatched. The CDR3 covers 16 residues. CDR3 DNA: TGTGCCAGCAGCTTAGTGGGGACTAGCGGCACAGATACGCAGTATTTT. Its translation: CASSLVGTSGTDTQYF. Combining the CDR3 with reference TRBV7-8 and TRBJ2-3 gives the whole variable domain GAGVSQSPRYKVAKRGQDVALRCDPISGHVSLFWYQQALGQGPEFLTYFQNEAQLDKSGLPSDRFFAERPEGSVSTLKIQRTQQEDSAVYLCASSLVGTSGTDTQYFGPGTRLTVL.

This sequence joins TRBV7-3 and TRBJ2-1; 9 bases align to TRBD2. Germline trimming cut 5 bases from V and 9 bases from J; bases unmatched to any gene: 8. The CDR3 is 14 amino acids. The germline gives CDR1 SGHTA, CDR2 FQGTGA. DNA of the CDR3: TGTGCCAGCAGCGCAGCGGGAGGAGTCCCTGAGCAGTTCTTC. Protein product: CASSAAGGVPEQFF.

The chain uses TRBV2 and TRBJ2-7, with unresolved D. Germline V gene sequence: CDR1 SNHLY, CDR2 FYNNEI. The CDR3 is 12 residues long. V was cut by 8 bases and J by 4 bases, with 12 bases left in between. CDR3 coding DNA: TGTGCCAGCCACCTCTCGGGTTACGAGCAGTACTTC. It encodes CASHLSGYEQYF.

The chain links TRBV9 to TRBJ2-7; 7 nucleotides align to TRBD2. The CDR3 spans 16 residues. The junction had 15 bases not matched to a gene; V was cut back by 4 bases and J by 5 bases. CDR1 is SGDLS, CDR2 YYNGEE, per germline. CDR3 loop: CASSSLSAGALNEQYF. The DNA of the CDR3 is TGTGCCAGCAGCTCACTCTCGGCGGGAGCGTTGAACGAGCAGTACTTC. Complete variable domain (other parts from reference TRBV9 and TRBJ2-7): DSGVTQTPKHLITATGQRVTLRCSPRSGDLSVYWYQQSLDQGLQFLIQYYNGEERAKGNILERFSAQQFPDLHSELNLSSLELGDSALYFCASSSLSAGALNEQYFGPGTRLTVT.

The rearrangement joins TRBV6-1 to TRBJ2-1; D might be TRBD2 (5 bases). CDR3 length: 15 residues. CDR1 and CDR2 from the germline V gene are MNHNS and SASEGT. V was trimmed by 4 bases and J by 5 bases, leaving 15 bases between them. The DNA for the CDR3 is TGTGCCAGCAGTGCCCGGAGGATCGGCGACAATGAGCAGTTCTTC. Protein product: CASSARRIGDNEQFF.

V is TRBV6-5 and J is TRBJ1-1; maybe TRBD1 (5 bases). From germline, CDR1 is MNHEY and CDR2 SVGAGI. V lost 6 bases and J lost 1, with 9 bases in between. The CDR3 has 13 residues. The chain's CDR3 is CASRDGTNTEAFF. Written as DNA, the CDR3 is TGTGCCAGCAGGGACGGGACGAACACTGAAGCTTTCTTT.

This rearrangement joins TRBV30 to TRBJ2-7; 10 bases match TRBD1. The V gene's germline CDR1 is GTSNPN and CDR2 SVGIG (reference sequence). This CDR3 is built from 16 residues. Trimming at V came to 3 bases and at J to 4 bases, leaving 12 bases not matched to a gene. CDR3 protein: CAWSITGTGARYEQYF. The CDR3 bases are TGTGCCTGGAGCATTACCGGGACAGGGGCACGATACGAGCAGTACTTC.

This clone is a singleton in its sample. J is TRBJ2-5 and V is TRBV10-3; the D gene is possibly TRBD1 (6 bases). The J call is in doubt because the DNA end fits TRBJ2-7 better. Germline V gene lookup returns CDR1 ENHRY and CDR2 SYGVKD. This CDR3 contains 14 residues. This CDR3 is CAIRGARGSYEQYF. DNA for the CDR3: TGTGCCATCAGGGGGGCTCGCGGGTCATACGAGCAGTACTTC.

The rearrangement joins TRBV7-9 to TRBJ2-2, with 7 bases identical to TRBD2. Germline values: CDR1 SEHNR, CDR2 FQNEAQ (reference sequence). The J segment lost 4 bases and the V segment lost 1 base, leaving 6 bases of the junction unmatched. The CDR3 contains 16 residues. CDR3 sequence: CASSLGASGTTGELFF. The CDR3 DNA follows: TGTGCCAGCAGCTTAGGGGCTAGCGGAACCACCGGGGAGCTGTTTTTT.

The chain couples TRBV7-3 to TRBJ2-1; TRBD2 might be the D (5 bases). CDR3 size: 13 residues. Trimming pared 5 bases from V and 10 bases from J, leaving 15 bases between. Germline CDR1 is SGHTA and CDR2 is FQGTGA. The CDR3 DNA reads TGTGCCAGCAGCCCCTCGATCCGCGGGGAGCAGTTCTTC. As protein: CASSPSIRGEQFF.

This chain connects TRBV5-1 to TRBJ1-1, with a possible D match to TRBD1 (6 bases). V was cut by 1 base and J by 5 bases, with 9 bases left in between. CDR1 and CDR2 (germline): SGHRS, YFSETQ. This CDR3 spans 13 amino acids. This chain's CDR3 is CASSLTGWTEAFF. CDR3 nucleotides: TGCGCCAGCAGCTTGACAGGGTGGACTGAAGCTTTCTTT.

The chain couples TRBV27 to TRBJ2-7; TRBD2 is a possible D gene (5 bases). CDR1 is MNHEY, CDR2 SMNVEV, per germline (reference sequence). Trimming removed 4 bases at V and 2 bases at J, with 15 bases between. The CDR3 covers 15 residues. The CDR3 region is CASSYPSRTAYEQYF. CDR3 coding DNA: TGTGCCAGCAGTTACCCTAGCCGGACGGCCTACGAGCAGTACTTC.

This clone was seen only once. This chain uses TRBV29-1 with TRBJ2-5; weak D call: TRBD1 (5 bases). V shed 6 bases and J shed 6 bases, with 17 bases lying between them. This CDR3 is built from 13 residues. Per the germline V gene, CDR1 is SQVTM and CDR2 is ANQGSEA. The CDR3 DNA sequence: TGCAGCGTCGTGGGGCGGTACATGAAGACCCAGTACTTC. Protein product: CSVVGRYMKTQYF.

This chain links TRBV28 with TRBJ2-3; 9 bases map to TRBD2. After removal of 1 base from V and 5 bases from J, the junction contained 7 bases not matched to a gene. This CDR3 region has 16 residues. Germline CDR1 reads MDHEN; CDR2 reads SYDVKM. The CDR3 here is CASSLFRGGREDTQYF. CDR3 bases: TGTGCCAGCAGTTTATTCAGGGGCGGGAGGGAAGATACGCAGTATTTT.

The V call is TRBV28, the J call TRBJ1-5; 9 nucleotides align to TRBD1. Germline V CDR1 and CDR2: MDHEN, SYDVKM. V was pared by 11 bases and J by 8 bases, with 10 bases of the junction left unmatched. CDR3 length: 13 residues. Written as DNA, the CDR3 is TGTGCCCGAAGGGGACAGGGTGGGAAGCCCCAGCATTTT. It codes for CARRGQGGKPQHF.

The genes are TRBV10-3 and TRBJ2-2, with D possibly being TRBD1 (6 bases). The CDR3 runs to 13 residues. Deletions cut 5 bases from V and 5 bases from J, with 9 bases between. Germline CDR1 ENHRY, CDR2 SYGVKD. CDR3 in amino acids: CAISRGGTGELFF. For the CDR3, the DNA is TGTGCCATCAGTAGAGGGGGAACCGGGGAGCTGTTTTTT.